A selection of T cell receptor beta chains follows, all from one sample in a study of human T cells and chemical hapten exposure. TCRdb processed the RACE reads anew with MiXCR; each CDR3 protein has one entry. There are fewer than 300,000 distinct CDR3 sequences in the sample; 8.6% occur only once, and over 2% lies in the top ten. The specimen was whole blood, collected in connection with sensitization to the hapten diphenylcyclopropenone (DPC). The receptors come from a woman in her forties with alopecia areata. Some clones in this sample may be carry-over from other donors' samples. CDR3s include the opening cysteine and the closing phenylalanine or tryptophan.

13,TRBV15,CATSRDTTDTQYF
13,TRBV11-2,CASTGQSEVEQFF
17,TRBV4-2,CASSQEVSGTVTDTQYF
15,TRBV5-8,CASSIRDGGNQPQHF
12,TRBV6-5,CASTDRVNEQYF
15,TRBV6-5,CASKQGSSLNTEAFF
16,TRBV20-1,CSARGLAGAPYNEQFF
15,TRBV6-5,CASSYGQGYNQPQHF
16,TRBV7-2,CASSLSAVYRVTEAFF
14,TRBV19,CASKASQAGGTQYF
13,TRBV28,CASTIGRNYEQYF
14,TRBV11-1,CASSSTGGTGELFF
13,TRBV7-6,CASSSKLAGEQYF
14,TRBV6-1,CASSVLATNEKLFF
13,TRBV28,CASRIGQVYGYTF
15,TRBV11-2,CASSPGLAGTDTQYF
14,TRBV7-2,CASRSERLTDTQYF
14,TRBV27,CASSWGANTGELFF
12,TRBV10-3,CATHQGPDTQYF
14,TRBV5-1,CASSRDRAADTQYF
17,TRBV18,CASSPRQGTSSGNTIYF
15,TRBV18,CASSPPGLVGYEQYF
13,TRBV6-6,CAICGTGQETQYF
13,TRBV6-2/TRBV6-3,CASSYSAARTQYF
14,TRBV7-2,CASSLIAGNYGYTF
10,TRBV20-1,CSAAEYEQYF
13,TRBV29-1,CSVEVSISYEQYF
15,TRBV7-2,CASSIRQASTDTQYF
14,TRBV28,CASRLGEGYNEQFF
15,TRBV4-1,CASSQVPGGGEKLFF
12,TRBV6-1,CASIKVGTEAFF
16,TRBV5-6,CASSLWGRDSNQPQHF
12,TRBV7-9,CASSLMDTEAFF
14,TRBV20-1,CSASPRDSLGPQHF
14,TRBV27,CASSIGQGTGGYTF
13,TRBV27,CASSLSVGNTIYF
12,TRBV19,CAGSEGDQPQHF
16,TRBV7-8,CASSDRPTSATGELFF
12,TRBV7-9,CASSWANTEAFF
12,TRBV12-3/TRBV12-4,CASSRIQETQYF